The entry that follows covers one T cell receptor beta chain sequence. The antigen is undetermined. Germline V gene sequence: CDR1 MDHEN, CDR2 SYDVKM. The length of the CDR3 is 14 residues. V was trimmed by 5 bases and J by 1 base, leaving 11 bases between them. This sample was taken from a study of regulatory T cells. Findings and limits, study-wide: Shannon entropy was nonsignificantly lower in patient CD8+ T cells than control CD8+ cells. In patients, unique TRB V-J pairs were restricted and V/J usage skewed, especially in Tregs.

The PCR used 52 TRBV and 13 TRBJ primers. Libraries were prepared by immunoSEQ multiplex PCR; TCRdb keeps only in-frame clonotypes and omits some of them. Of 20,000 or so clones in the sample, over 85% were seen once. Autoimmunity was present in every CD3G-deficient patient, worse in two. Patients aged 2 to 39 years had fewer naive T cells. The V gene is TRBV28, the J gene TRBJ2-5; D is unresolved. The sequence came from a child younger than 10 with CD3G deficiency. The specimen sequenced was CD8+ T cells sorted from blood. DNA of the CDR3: TGTGCCAGCAGTAGACTTGATACCCAAGAGACCCAGTACTTC. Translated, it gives CASSRLDTQETQYF.